This TCR beta chain was sequenced in a study of CD8 T cells in Susac syndrome. Study-wide background: Patients with Susac syndrome were, at the time of blood collection, therapy-naive, maintained on corticosteroids, or maintained on intravenous immunoglobulin alone.

With random hexamers, reverse transcription was performed on about 0.45 to 1 ug of RNA. TCRdb called the immunoSEQ multiplex PCR reads again in MiXCR, with one record for every CDR3 protein. Seen here are about 170,000 distinct CDR3 sequences, approximately 95% observed once, and the top ten hold about 0.12%. Regarding the study as a whole: In Susac syndrome, CD4+ T cell repertoires lacked any clonal expansion.

Trimming took 3 bases from V and 0 from J, leaving 12 bases between them. Germline lookup yields CDR1 MDHEN and CDR2 SYDVKM. The CDR3 covers 16 residues. With regard to this clonotype: What it binds is not known.

FACS was used to enrich TEMRA cells, whereas the CD8+ and CD4+ T cells were obtained by negative isolation. The sequencing input was CD4+ T cells from PBMCs. The TCR originated in a human donor with Susac syndrome. The rearrangement uses TRBV28 and TRBJ2-1; D remains unclear. CDR3 sequence (DNA): TGTGCCAGCAGTTTTCAAGCAGCAACCTCCTACAATGAGCAGTTCTTC. It codes for CASSFQAATSYNEQFF. The full variable domain, rest sourced from reference TRBV28 and TRBJ2-1, is DVKVTQSSRYLVKRTGEKVFLECVQDMDHENMFWYRQDPGLGLRLIYFSYDVKMKEKGDIPEGYSVSREKKERFSLILESASTNQTSMYLCASSFQAATSYNEQFFGPGTRLTVL.